Presented here are 18 T cell receptor beta chains from one specimen sequenced in a study of cytomegalovirus exposure and HLA in healthy donors (dated by TCRdb to 2016 to 2017). Library preparation used the immunoSEQ multiplex PCR assay. A mixture of 60 forward primers for TCR Vbeta segments and 13 reverse primers for TCR Jbeta segments was used in the multiplex PCR. TCRdb's version of the immuneACCESS table is confined to in-frame rearrangements and falls short of the full clone set. An unresolved V gene accounts for under half of the shortfall where checked; the remainder is of unknown origin. Within this sample are just over 150,000 clones, with 78% of them counted one time only. The ten largest clones add up to approximately 3.1% of the sample. What was sequenced was PBMCs. The receptors were gathered from a woman in her 40s in good health and CMV-seronegative.

The CDR3 is CASSQDALGLASPPDTQYF. CDR3 sequence (DNA): TGTGCCAGCAGCCAAGATGCGCTGGGACTAGCTTCACCCCCAGATACGCAGTATTTT. V is TRBV4-2 and J is TRBJ2-3, with 9 bases identical to TRBD2. V gave up 0 bases and J gave up 4 bases; unmatched junction bases: 14. CDR3 size: 19 residues. The germline V gene encodes CDR1 LGHNA and CDR2 YNFKEQ.

The chain employs TRBV10-2 and TRBJ2-5; unclear D gene. Judging by the DNA end, TRBJ2-7 fits better; the J call may be wrong. This CDR3 region has 12 residues. The germline CDR1 and CDR2 sequences are WSHSY and SAAADI. The CDR3 loop is CASSDRRYEQYF. The CDR3 region has the DNA TGCGCCAGCAGTGATAGGAGATACGAGCAGTACTTC.

This chain joins TRBV7-7 and TRBJ2-5; D perhaps matches TRBD1 (5 bases). The CDR3 consists of 15 residues. CDR1 is SSHAT and CDR2 is FNYEAQ in the germline V gene (reference sequence). V lost 5 bases, J lost 1 base, and 14 bases lay in between. CDR3 sequence (DNA): TGTGCCAGCAGCCCCGACAGAAACCGCCAAGAGACCCAGTACTTC. Its translation is CASSPDRNRQETQYF.

There are a few counts of this clone. V gene TRBV28 combines with J gene TRBJ1-4; TRBD1 aligns across 7 bases. The V and J ends lost 5 bases and 8 bases, in that order; junction bases with no gene match: 8. This CDR3 is 14 amino acids long. Germline CDR1 and CDR2: MDHEN and SYDVKM. CDR3 nucleotide sequence: TGTGCCAGCAGTCTTTGGACAGGCCTAGAAAAACTGTTTTTT. Its translation: CASSLWTGLEKLFF.

V gene TRBV27 combines with J gene TRBJ1-2; no reliable D call. CDR3 length equals 13 residues. Trimming left V 2 bases short and J 3 bases short, with 7 bases between. Germline CDR1 is MNHEY and CDR2 is SMNVEV (reference sequence). CDR3 DNA sequence: TGTGCCAGCAGTTTAAGGGAGGACTATGGCTACACCTTC. Residues: CASSLREDYGYTF.

This clone was picked up a small number of times. The chain has TRBV5-1 and TRBJ1-2; D unclear. Trimming removed 2 bases from V and 8 bases from J, with 10 bases in between. Germline V gene sequence: CDR1 SGHRS, CDR2 YFSETQ. The CDR3 contains 12 residues. CDR3 residues: CASSLTAGGYTF. The DNA for the CDR3 is TGCGCCAGCAGCTTAACAGCCGGCGGCTACACCTTC.

The V call is TRBV7-9, the J call TRBJ1-2; tentative D call: TRBD1 (5 bases). V lost 0 bases to trimming and J lost 4 bases, with 21 bases between them. CDR1 is SEHNR and CDR2 is FQNEAQ in the germline V gene (reference sequence). The CDR3 length is 18 residues. CDR3 nucleotide sequence: TGTGCCAGCAGCTTAGCGGGAGCTTCGTTGGGGGGTAGCTATGGCTACACCTTC. Translated, it gives CASSLAGASLGGSYGYTF. The whole variable domain, remainder taken from reference TRBV7-9 and TRBJ1-2, is DTGVSQNPRHKITKRGQNVTFRCDPISEHNRLYWYRQTLGQGPEFLTYFQNEAQLEKSRLLSDRFSAERPKGSFSTLEIQRTEQGDSAMYLCASSLAGASLGGSYGYTFGSGTRLTVV.

This chain connects TRBV5-6 to TRBJ2-3, with 7 bases lining up with TRBD1. V trimming: 4 bases; J trimming: 4 bases; junction bases outside the gene matches: 9. The length of the CDR3 is 15 residues. In germline, CDR1 is SGHDT, CDR2 YYEEEE. CDR3 residues: CASSIGDSVADTQYF. CDR3 in DNA: TGTGCCAGCAGCATAGGGGACAGTGTGGCAGATACGCAGTATTTT.

The rearrangement uses TRBV6-4 and TRBJ2-2; perhaps TRBD1 as D (5 bases). The germline V gene has CDR1 MRHNA and CDR2 SNTAGT. With 5 bases removed from V and 5 bases from J, the gap between germline ends came to 12 bases. The CDR3 has 14 residues. The CDR3 region is CASSNQGGTGELFF. The CDR3 DNA reads as TGTGCCAGCAGTAACCAGGGTGGTACCGGGGAGCTGTTTTTT.

The chain combines TRBV5-1 with TRBJ2-1; TRBD2 agrees at 7 bases. J lost 5 bases, V lost 1 base, and 6 bases had no gene match. Germline CDR1 reads SGHRS; CDR2 reads YFSETQ. The CDR3 extends over 15 amino acids. The CDR3 DNA is TGCGCCAGCAGCTTGAACCAGCGGGGAGACAATGAGCAGTTCTTC. Translated, it gives CASSLNQRGDNEQFF.

This chain links TRBV5-1 with TRBJ2-1, with 7 bases identical to TRBD1. V trimming: 0 bases; J trimming: 4 bases; junction bases outside the gene matches: 10. The CDR3 is 17 amino acids. CDR1 and CDR2 (germline): SGHRS, YFSETQ. CDR3 DNA: TGCGCCAGCAGCTTGGCCCCTTCCGGGACAGTATACAATGAGCAGTTCTTC. It translates to CASSLAPSGTVYNEQFF.

The chain recombines TRBV5-1 with TRBJ2-1; D perhaps matches TRBD1 (6 bases). Germline V lookup: CDR1 SGHRS, CDR2 YFSETQ. CDR3 length: 12 amino acids. Trimming took off 0 bases at V and 9 bases at J, with 7 bases between the two ends. The CDR3 sequence is CASSLDRVEQFF. The CDR3 nucleotides read TGCGCCAGCAGCTTGGACAGGGTTGAGCAGTTCTTC.

V is TRBV5-1 and J is TRBJ2-7, with TRBD1 identical over 9 bases. Germline CDR1 and CDR2: SGHRS and YFSETQ. The CDR3 runs to 14 residues. Trimming at V came to 0 bases and at J to 6 bases, leaving 4 bases not matched to a gene. CDR3 in DNA: TGCGCCAGCAGCTTGGGCGGGACAGGGTCCGAGCAGTACTTC. Translation: CASSLGGTGSEQYF.

J is TRBJ1-5 and V is TRBV10-3; D is unclear. V shed 4 bases and J shed 5 bases, with 6 bases lying between them. Germline CDR1 ENHRY, CDR2 SYGVKD. The CDR3 runs to 12 residues. CDR3 in amino acids: CAISAGDQPQHF. The CDR3 DNA sequence: TGTGCCATCAGTGCCGGTGATCAGCCCCAGCATTTT.

This clone was counted only a few times. V gene TRBV7-2 combines with J gene TRBJ2-7; 7 bases agree with TRBD2. The CDR3 extends over 15 amino acids. Germline CDR1 reads SGHTA; CDR2 reads FQGNSA. Germline trimming cut 1 base from V and 3 bases from J; bases unmatched to any gene: 6. This CDR3 reads CASSLDSGGGYEQYF. Written as DNA, the CDR3 is TGTGCCAGCAGCTTAGACTCTGGGGGGGGCTACGAGCAGTACTTC.

The rearrangement links TRBV28 to TRBJ1-5; weak D call: TRBD1 (6 bases). The length of the CDR3 is 14 residues. CDR1 is MDHEN, CDR2 SYDVKM, per germline. V shed 6 bases and J shed 9 bases, with 18 bases lying between them. The CDR3 coding sequence is TGTGCCAGCAGGCGAACAGGGCGCTGGGGGCCCCAGCATTTT. Translated, it gives CASRRTGRWGPQHF.

DNA of the CDR3: TGCAGCGTGATGTTTGAGGGCTATGGCTACACCTTC. Translating it yields CSVMFEGYGYTF. The genes are TRBV29-1 and TRBJ1-2; no firm D call. The CDR3 covers 12 residues. Germline values: CDR1 SQVTM, CDR2 ANQGSEA. Trimming took off 6 bases at V and 4 bases at J, with 12 bases between the two ends.

This chain links TRBV28 with TRBJ2-2; TRBD1 matches 7 bases. Trimming removed 8 bases from V and 7 bases from J; junction bases left unmatched: 16. The V gene's germline CDR1 is MDHEN and CDR2 SYDVKM. The CDR3 contains 16 residues. The CDR3 bases are TGTGCCAGCTCTGAAGCCCGACAGGGAAGGCGCGGGGAGCTGTTTTTT. This encodes CASSEARQGRRGELFF.